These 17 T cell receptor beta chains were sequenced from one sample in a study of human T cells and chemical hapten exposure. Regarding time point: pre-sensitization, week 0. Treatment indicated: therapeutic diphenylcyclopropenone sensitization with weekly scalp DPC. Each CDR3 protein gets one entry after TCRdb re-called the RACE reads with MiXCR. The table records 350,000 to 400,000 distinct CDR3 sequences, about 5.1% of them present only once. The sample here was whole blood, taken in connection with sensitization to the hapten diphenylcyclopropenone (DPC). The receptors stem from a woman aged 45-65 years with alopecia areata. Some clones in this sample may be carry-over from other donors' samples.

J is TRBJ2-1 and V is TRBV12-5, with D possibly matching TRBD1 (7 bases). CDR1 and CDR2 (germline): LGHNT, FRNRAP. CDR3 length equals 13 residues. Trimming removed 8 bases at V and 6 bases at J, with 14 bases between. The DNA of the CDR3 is TGTGCTAGTCTCAGGGGGGTAGGCAATGAGCAGTTCTTC. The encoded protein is CASLRGVGNEQFF.

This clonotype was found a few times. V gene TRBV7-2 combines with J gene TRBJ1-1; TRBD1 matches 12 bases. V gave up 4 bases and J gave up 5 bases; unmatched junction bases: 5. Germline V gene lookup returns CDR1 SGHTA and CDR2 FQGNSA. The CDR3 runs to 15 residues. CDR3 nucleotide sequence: TGTGCCAGCAGCTCCCCGGGACAGGGGGCGACTGAAGCTTTCTTT. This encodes CASSSPGQGATEAFF.

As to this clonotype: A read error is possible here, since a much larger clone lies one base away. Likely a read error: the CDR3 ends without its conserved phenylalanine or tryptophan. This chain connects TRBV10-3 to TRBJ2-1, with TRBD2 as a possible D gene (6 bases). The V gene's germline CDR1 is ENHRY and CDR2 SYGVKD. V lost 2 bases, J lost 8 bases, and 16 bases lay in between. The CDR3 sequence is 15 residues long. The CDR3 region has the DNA TGTGCCATCAGTGAGGCTAGCGCCCAAGGGGATGAGCAGTTCTAC. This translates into CAISEASAQGDEQFY.

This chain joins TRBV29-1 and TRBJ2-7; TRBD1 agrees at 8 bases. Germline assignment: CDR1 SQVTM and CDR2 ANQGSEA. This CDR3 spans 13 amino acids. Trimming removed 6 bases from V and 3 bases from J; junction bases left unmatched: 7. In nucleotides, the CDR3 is TGCAGCGTCGAAAAAACAGGGGGCTACGAGCAGTACTTC. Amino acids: CSVEKTGGYEQYF.

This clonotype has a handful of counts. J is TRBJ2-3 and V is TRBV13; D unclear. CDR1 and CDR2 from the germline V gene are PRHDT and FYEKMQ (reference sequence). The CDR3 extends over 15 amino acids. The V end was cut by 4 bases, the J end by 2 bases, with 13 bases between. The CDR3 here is CASSSTEKDTDTQYF. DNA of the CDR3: TGTGCCAGCAGCTCAACCGAGAAAGACACAGATACGCAGTATTTT.

In DNA, the CDR3 is TGTGCCAGCAGCAAGGCAATCCCGGCACGGCCACTAGCGGGGGTCACAGATACGCAGTATTTT. It yields the protein CASSKAIPARPLAGVTDTQYF. The chain recombines TRBV21-1 with TRBJ2-3; the DNA was not compared with TRBD2, the D call given in the table. TRBV21-1 has pseudogene status. The CDR3 consists of 21 residues.

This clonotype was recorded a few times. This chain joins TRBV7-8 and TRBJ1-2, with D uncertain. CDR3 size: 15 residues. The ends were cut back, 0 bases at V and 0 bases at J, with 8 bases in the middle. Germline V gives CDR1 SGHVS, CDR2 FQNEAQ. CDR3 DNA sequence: TGTGCCAGCAGCTTAGCGAGGCAAGCTAACTATGGCTACACCTTC. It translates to CASSLARQANYGYTF.

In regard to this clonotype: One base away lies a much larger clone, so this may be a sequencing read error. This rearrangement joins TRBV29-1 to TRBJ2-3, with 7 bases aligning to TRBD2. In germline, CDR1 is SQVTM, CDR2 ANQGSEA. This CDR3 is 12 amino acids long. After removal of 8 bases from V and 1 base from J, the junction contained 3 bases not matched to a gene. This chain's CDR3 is CSFGGGTDTQYF. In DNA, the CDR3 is TGCAGCTTTGGGGGGGGCACAGATACGCAGTATTTT.

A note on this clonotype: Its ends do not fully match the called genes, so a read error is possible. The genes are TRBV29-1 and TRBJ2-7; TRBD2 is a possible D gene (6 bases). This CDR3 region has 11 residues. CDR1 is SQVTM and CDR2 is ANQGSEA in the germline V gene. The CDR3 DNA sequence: TGCAGCGTTGGAAATGGAGGAGGGGTCCACTTC. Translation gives CSVGNGGGVHF.

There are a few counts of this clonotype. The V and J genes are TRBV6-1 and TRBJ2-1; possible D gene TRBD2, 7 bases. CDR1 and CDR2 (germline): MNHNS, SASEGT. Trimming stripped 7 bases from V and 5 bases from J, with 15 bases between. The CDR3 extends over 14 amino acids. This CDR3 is CASKAGAQDNEQFF. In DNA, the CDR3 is TGTGCCAGCAAGGCGGGGGCTCAGGACAATGAGCAGTTCTTC.

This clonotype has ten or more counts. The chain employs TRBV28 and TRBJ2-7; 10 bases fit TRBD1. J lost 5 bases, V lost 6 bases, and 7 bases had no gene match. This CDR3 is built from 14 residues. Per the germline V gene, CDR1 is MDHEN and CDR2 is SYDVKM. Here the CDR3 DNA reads TGTGCCAGCAGAGGGACAGGGGTGCTCCACGAGCAGTACTTC. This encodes CASRGTGVLHEQYF.

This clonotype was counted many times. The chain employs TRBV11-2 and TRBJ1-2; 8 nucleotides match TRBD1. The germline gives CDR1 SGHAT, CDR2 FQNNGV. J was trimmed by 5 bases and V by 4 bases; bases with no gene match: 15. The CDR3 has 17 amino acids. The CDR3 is CASSSGQGRAATYGYTF. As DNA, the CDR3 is TGTGCCAGCAGCTCAGGACAGGGTCGAGCGGCAACATATGGCTACACCTTC.

The CDR3 sequence is CASSRAETGATEAFF. The CDR3 DNA follows: TGTGCCAGCAGCCGGGCCGAGACAGGGGCAACTGAAGCTTTCTTT. This rearrangement joins TRBV3-1 to TRBJ1-1; the match to TRBD1 covers 8 bases. The CDR3 loop spans 15 amino acids. The V gene end was trimmed by 4 bases and the J gene end by 5 bases; junction bases not matched to a gene: 9. The V gene's germline CDR1 is LGHDT and CDR2 YNNKEL (reference sequence). Full variable domain (rest looked up from reference TRBV3-1 and TRBJ1-1): DTAVSQTPKYLVTQMGNDKSIKCEQNLGHDTMYWYKQDSKKFLKIMFSYNNKELIINETVPNRFSPKSPDKAHLNLHINSLELGDSAVYFCASSRAETGATEAFFGQGTRLTVV.

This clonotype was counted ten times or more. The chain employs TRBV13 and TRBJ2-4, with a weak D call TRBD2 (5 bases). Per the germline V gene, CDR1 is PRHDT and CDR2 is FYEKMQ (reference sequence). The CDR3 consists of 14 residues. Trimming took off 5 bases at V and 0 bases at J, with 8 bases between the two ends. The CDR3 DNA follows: TGTGCCAGCAGCGGGAGTATAGCCAAAAACATTCAGTACTTC. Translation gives CASSGSIAKNIQYF. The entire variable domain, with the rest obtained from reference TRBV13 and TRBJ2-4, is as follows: AAGVIQSPRHLIKEKRETATLKCYPIPRHDTVYWYQQGPGQDPQFLISFYEKMQSDKGSIPDRFSAQQFSDYHSELNMSSLELGDSALYFCASSGSIAKNIQYFGAGTRLSVL.

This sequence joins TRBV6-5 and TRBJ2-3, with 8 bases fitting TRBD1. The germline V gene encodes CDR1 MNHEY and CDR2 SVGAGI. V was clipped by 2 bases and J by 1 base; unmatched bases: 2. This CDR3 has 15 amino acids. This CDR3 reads CASSYDRGRTDTQYF. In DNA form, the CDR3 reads TGTGCCAGCAGTTACGACAGGGGACGCACAGATACGCAGTATTTT.

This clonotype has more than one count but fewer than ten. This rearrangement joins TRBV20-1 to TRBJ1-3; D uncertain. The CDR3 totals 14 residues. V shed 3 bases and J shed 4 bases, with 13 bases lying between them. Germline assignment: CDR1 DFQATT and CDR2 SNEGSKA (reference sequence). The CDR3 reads CSARRGGPGNTIYF. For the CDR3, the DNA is TGCAGTGCTAGGCGGGGAGGTCCGGGAAACACCATATATTTT.

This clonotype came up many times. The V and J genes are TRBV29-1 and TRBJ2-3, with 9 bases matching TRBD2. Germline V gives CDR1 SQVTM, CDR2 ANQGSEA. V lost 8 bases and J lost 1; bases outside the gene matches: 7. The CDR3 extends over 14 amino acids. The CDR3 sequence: CSLRTSDGTDTQYF. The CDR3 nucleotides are TGCAGCCTACGGACTAGCGATGGCACAGATACGCAGTATTTT.